These 8 T cell receptor beta chains came from one sample sequenced in a study of response to subunit inactivated influenza vaccine. In TCRdb, the RT-PCR reads were re-called with MiXCR into one record per CDR3 protein. The table includes hundreds of thousands of distinct CDR3 sequences, approximately 7.6% detected once. The source was PBMCs from blood, collected roughly 24 months after vaccination. The receptor set was obtained from a man aged 50 to 75 who received an inactivated influenza vaccine.

This chain connects TRBV15 to TRBJ2-1; D is undetermined. This CDR3 contains 14 residues. Trimming took off 1 base at V and 5 bases at J, with 9 bases between the two ends. Germline CDR1 LNHNV, CDR2 YYDKDF (reference sequence). This CDR3 reads CATSRVLKDNEQFF. DNA of the CDR3: TGTGCCACCAGCAGAGTCCTCAAGGACAATGAGCAGTTCTTC.

The rearrangement joins TRBV7-2 to TRBJ1-6; no reliable D call. Germline loops: CDR1 SGHTA, CDR2 FQGNSA. This CDR3 region has 16 residues. V lost 1 base and J 6 bases, leaving 13 bases between the germline ends. The CDR3 region is CASSLDSNIRNSPLHF. CDR3 DNA sequence: TGTGCCAGCAGCTTAGATAGTAACATACGTAATTCACCCCTCCACTTT.

This clonotype was counted between two and nine times. The V call is TRBV7-2, the J call TRBJ1-1; 9 bases line up with TRBD1. Trimming took 6 bases from V and 1 from J; bases not matched to a gene: 9. Germline CDR1 and CDR2: SGHTA and FQGNSA. This CDR3 has 16 amino acids. CDR3 loop: CASRPTGGFANTEAFF. CDR3 DNA sequence: TGTGCCAGCAGACCTACAGGGGGCTTCGCGAACACTGAAGCTTTCTTT.

This clonotype was detected only a few times. The rearrangement uses TRBV7-8 and TRBJ2-5, with D perhaps matching TRBD2 (6 bases). Germline V gene sequence: CDR1 SGHVS, CDR2 FQNEAQ. The ends were cut back, 8 bases at V and 9 bases at J, with 13 bases in the middle. The CDR3 spans 11 residues. DNA for the CDR3: TGTGCCAGCGAGCGGGTCGGGGCCCAGTACTTC. Its protein product is CASERVGAQYF.

This clonotype occurred a few times. This rearrangement joins TRBV2 to TRBJ2-1; D may be TRBD2 (7 bases). With 7 bases removed from V and 5 bases from J, the gap between germline ends came to 12 bases. This CDR3 spans 13 amino acids. Looked up from germline, CDR1 is SNHLY and CDR2 is FYNNEI. The CDR3 spells CASTGGQHNEQFF. Here the CDR3 DNA reads TGTGCCAGCACCGGGGGGCAACACAATGAGCAGTTCTTC.

This clonotype has a count of ten or more. The chain carries TRBV20-1 and TRBJ2-5, with 10 bases aligning to TRBD2. V was clipped by 6 bases and J by 5 bases; unmatched bases: 18. In germline, CDR1 is DFQATT, CDR2 SNEGSKA (reference sequence). This CDR3 has 17 amino acids. CDR3 coding DNA: TGCAGTGCGGCCAAAACCGAGCTAGCGGGAGAGTTTGAGACCCAGTACTTC. Protein: CSAAKTELAGEFETQYF.

V and J are TRBV20-1 and TRBJ1-3; no clear D gene. Germline V gives CDR1 DFQATT, CDR2 SNEGSKA (reference sequence). The CDR3 spans 15 residues. V lost 5 bases, J lost 0 bases, and 14 bases lay in between. DNA of the CDR3: TGCAGTGCTGGGGTTGGCAGCAACTCTGGAAACACCATATATTTT. Translating gives CSAGVGSNSGNTIYF.

The chain recombines TRBV5-1 with TRBJ2-2; 10 positions agree with TRBD2. Germline assignment: CDR1 SGHRS and CDR2 YFSETQ. This CDR3 has 17 amino acids. The V and J ends lost 2 bases and 0 bases, in that order; junction bases with no gene match: 4. This chain's CDR3 is CASSFPAGGPNTGELFF. The DNA for the CDR3 is TGCGCCAGCAGCTTCCCAGCGGGAGGGCCGAACACCGGGGAGCTGTTTTTT.